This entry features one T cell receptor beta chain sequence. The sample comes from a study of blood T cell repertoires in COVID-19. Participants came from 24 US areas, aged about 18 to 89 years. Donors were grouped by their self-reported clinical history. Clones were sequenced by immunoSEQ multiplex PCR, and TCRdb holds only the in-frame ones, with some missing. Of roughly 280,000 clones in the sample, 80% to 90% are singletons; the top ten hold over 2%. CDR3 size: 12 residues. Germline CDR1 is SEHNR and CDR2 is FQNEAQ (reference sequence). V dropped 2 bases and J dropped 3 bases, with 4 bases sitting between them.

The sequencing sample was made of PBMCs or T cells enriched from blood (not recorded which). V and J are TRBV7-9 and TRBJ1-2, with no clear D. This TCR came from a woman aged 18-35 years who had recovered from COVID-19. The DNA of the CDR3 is TGTGCCAGCAGCTTACAGGACTATGGCTACACCTTC. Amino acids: CASSLQDYGYTF. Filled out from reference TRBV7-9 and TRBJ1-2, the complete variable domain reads DTGVSQNPRHKITKRGQNVTFRCDPISEHNRLYWYRQTLGQGPEFLTYFQNEAQLEKSRLLSDRFSAERPKGSFSTLEIQRTEQGDSAMYLCASSLQDYGYTFGSGTRLTVV.